A selection of T cell receptor beta chains follows, all from one sample in a study of T cells expressing NK-cell markers. TCRdb re-called the 5' RACE reads; every CDR3 protein appears as one record, without DNA. This repertoire includes more than 400,000 distinct CDR3 sequences. Material: blood T cells: a sorted CD56 or NKG2C T cell subset, CD4+ or CD8+ T cells, or bulk PBMC T cells (not recorded which). The receptors here all came from a woman between 18 and 70 years old in good health. Both conserved end residues are part of each CDR3.

j_gene | v_gene | CDR3aa
TRBJ1-1 | TRBV9 | CASSPTGDTEAFF
TRBJ1-6 | TRBV12-3/TRBV12-4 | CASSRRAPDLGSPLHF
TRBJ2-6 | TRBV25-1 | CASMGRSSGANVLTF
TRBJ2-3 | TRBV29-1 | CSAAWERDSTDTQYF
TRBJ2-3 | TRBV10-2 | CASSEPPARGGLDTQYF
TRBJ2-3 | TRBV5-6 | CASSLVQLATRDTQYF
TRBJ1-5 | TRBV20-1 | CSAKRGGVANQPQHF
TRBJ1-4 | TRBV29-1 | CSVGDWYNEKLFF
TRBJ2-3 | TRBV29-1 | CSVGSLGVPGQYF
TRBJ2-7 | TRBV7-2 | CASSYNSGSPYEQYF
TRBJ2-5 | TRBV20-1 | CSALALTSDQETQYF
TRBJ2-6 | TRBV6-5 | CASSYNARGSGANVLTF
TRBJ2-7 | TRBV7-9 | CASSPPRSSYEQYF
TRBJ2-1 | TRBV29-1 | CSVEDLGPLRQFF
TRBJ2-5 | TRBV6-2/TRBV6-3 | CATRELQETQYF
TRBJ1-4 | TRBV29-1 | CSVLQGNEKLFF
TRBJ2-1 | TRBV6-1 | CASSGSRAVYNEQFF
TRBJ1-2 | TRBV5-1 | CASSLDLGDYGYTF
TRBJ2-5 | TRBV7-6 | CASSLALAGGDQETQYF
TRBJ2-5 | TRBV14 | CASSQVTAGRVQETQYF
TRBJ2-7 | TRBV20-1 | CSAGTTQGASYEQYF
TRBJ1-1 | TRBV5-5 | CASSSQWNTEAFF
TRBJ2-1 | TRBV29-1 | CSVPVPIGNEQFF
TRBJ2-5 | TRBV19 | CASSIEEGSKTQYF
TRBJ2-1 | TRBV27 | CASSPLPSGRYNEQFF
TRBJ1-1 | TRBV29-1 | CSVVGLDTEAFF
TRBJ1-2 | TRBV4-1 | CASSPQGAYGYTF
TRBJ2-3 | TRBV4-3 | CASSQGTSGRNTQYF
TRBJ1-5 | TRBV4-2 | CASSQDPDQPQHF
TRBJ1-3 | TRBV12-3/TRBV12-4 | CASSRQSLGNTIYF
TRBJ1-2 | TRBV20-1 | CSASPLVELGYTF